This T cell receptor beta chain is from a study of blood T cell repertoires in COVID-19. On the study more broadly: Italy, Spain and the United States were the sources of the convalescent and acute COVID-19 samples. T cells, B-cell-depleted T cells, or PBMCs supplied cDNA or gDNA.

This clone appeared a single time. The CDR3 has 15 residues. V shed 7 bases and J shed 3 bases, with 15 bases lying between them. Germline V CDR1 and CDR2: SGHTA, FQGNSA. Authors' processing steps: Cell counts per sample came from amplifying reference gene primers. TCRdb's table, derived via immunoSEQ multiplex PCR, lists solely in-frame clones and lacks some. Clonal size and the V and J genes are those of that table, whereas D and trimming came from the DNA. Found here are 400,000 to 450,000 clones, around 86% of them singletons; the top ten hold over 1.3%. The sequence was obtained from a woman aged 30 to 39 with active or convalescent COVID-19. The genes are TRBV7-2 and TRBJ1-4; no firm D call. Material for sequencing was peripheral blood. The CDR3 DNA follows: TGTGCCAGCACCGGAGTCGTAGGAGCTAATGAAAAACTGTTTTTT. Protein sequence: CASTGVVGANEKLFF.